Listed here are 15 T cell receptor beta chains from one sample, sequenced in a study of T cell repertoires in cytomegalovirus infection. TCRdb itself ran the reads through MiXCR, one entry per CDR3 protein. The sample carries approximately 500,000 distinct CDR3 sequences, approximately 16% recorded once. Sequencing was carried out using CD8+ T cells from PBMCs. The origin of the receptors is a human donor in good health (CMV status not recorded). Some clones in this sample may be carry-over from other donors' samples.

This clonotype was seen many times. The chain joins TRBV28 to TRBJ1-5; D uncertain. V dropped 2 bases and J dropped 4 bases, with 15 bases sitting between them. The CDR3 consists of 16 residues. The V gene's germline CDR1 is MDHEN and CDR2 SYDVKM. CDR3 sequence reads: CASSLVWTGLNQPQHF. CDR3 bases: TGTGCCAGCAGTTTAGTCTGGACGGGTTTAAATCAGCCCCAGCATTTT. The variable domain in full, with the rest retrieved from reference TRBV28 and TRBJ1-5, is DVKVTQSSRYLVKRTGEKVFLECVQDMDHENMFWYRQDPGLGLRLIYFSYDVKMKEKGDIPEGYSVSREKKERFSLILESASTNQTSMYLCASSLVWTGLNQPQHFGDGTRLSIL.

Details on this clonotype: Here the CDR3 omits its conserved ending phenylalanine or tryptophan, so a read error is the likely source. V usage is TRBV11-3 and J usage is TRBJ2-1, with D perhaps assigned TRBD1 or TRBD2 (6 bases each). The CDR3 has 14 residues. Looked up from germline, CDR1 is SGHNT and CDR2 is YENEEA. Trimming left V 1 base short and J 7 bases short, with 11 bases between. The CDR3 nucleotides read TGTGCCAGCAGCTTAGGGTCGGGGGCGAATGAGCAGTTCGTC. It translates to CASSLGSGANEQFV.

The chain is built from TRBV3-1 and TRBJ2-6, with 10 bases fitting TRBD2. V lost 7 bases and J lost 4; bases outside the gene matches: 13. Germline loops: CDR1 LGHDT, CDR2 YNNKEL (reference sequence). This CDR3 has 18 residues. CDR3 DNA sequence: TGTGCCAGCACCATGGGTCCAGCGGGGGGGCCCGGGGCCAACGTCCTGACTTTC. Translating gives CASTMGPAGGPGANVLTF.

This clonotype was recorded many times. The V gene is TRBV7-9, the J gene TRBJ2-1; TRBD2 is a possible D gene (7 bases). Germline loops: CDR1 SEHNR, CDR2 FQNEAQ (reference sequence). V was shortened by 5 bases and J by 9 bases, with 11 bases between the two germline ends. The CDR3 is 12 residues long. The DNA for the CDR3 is TGTGCCAGCAGCGAGGGGGGGAGTGAGCAGTTCTTC. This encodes CASSEGGSEQFF.

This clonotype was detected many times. CDR3 nucleotides: TGTGCCAGCAGCGCTACCCCGACTGTCACAGATACGCAGTATTTT. Residues: CASSATPTVTDTQYF. The chain links TRBV11-2 to TRBJ2-3; D gene ambiguous. The CDR3 loop spans 15 amino acids. Germline V gene sequence: CDR1 SGHAT, CDR2 FQNNGV. Trimming shortened V by 5 bases and J by 2 bases, and 14 bases separated the two germline ends. Using reference TRBV11-2 and TRBJ2-3 for the parts outside the CDR3, the full variable domain is EAGVAQSPRYKIIEKRQSVAFWCNPISGHATLYWYQQILGQGPKLLIQFQNNGVVDDSQLPKDRFSAERLKGVDSTLKIQPAKLEDSAVYLCASSATPTVTDTQYFGPGTRLTVL.

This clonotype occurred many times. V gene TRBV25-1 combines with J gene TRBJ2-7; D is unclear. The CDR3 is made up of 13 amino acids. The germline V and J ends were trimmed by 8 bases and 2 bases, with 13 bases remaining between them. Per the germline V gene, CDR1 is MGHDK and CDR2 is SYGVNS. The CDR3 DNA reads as TGTGCCAGCTCTACAGAATTTCCCTACGAGCAGTACTTC. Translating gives CASSTEFPYEQYF.

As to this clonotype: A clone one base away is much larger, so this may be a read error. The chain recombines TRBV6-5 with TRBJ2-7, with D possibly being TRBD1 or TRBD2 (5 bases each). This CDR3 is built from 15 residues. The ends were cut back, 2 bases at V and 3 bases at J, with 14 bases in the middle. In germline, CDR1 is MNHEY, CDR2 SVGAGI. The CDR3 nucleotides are TGTGCCAGCAGTTACCCACCAGTTGGGGGCTACGAGCAGTACTTC. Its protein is CASSYPPVGGYEQYF.

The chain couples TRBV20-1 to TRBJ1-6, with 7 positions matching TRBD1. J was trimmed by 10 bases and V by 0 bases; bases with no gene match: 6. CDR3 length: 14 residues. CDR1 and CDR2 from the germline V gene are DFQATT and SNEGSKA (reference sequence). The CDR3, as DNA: TGCAGTGCTAGAGAGACAGGGACGAGGTCACCCCTCCACTTT. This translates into CSARETGTRSPLHF.

The CDR3 sequence: CATSRDGARREAFF. In DNA form, the CDR3 reads TGTGCCACCAGCAGAGATGGAGCGCGCCGTGAAGCTTTCTTT. The gene calls are TRBV15 and TRBJ1-1; D gene ambiguous. In germline, CDR1 is LNHNV, CDR2 YYDKDF (reference sequence). The CDR3 spans 14 residues. The V end was cut by 0 bases, the J end by 7 bases, with 12 bases between.

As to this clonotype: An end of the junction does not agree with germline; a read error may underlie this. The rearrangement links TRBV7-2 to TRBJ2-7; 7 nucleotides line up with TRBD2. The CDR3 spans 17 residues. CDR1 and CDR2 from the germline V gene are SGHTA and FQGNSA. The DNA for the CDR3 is TGTGCCAGAAGCTTACGGTCGATGTGGGAGGGCCAAAACGAGCCGTACTTC. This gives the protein CARSLRSMWEGQNEPYF. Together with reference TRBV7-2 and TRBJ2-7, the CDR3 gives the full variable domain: GAGVSQSPSNKVTEKGKDVELRCDPISGHTALYWYRQSLGQGLEFLIYFQGNSAPDKSGLPSDRFSAERTGGSVSTLTIQRTQQEDSAVYLCARSLRSMWEGQNEPYFGPGTRLTVT.

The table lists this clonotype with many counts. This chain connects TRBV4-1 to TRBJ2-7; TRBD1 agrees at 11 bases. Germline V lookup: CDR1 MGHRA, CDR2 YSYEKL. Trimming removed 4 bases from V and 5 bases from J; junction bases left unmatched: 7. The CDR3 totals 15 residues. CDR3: CASSLTGTGGDEQYF. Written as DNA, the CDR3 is TGCGCCAGCAGCCTAACGGGGACAGGGGGAGACGAGCAGTACTTC.

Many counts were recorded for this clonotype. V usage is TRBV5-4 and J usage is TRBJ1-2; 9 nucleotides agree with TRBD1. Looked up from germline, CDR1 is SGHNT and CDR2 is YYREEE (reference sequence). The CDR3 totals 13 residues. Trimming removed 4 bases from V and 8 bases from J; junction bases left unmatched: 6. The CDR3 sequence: CASSVDRGNGYTF. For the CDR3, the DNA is TGTGCCAGCAGCGTCGACAGGGGGAACGGCTACACCTTC.

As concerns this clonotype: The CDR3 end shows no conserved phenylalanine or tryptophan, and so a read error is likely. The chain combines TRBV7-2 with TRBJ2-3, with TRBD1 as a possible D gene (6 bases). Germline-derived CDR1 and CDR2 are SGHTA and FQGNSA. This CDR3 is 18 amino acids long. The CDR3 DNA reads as TGTGCTAGCAGCTCCTTCGCACTACACAGGGATCGCACAGATACGCAGTATTTA. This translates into CASSSFALHRDRTDTQYL.

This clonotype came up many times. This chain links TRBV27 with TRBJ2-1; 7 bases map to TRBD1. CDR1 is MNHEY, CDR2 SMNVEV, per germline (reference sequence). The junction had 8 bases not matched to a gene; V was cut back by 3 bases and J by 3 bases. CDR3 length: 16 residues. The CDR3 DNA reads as TGTGCCAGCAGTTTCTCCACAGGGGATTACTACAATGAGCAGTTCTTC. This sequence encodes CASSFSTGDYYNEQFF.

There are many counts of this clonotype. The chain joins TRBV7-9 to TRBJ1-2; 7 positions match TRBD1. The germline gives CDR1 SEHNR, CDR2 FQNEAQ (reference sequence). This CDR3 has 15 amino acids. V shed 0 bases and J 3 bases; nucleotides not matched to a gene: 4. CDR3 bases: TGTGCCAGCAGCTTAGCAACACAGGGGTACTATGGCTACACCTTC. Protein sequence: CASSLATQGYYGYTF.